This TCR beta chain was profiled in a study of T-cell memory formation after mild COVID-19. Study summary: The TCR clusters were mostly specific to one donor. Findings of the study overall: CD8+ contracting clones occupied EMRA, while CD4+ ones occupied mainly CM and EM. While clones contracting from day 15 to 85 were balanced between CD4 and CD8, later expanders leaned CD4+.

Sample barcodes and UMIs were carried by the TCR alpha and TCR beta cDNA libraries that 5'RACE generated with constant-segment primers. TCRdb reanalysed the 5' RACE reads using MiXCR and keeps one entry per CDR3 protein. Here the sample spans roughly 580,000 distinct CDR3 sequences, approximately 18% being singletons. This clonotype was detected ten times or more. Antigen: not known. The TCR was taken from an adult woman who had mild COVID-19 (a few samples of this study predate the infection). Cell type and time point are not known. The sample comprised PBMCs or a T cell subset sorted from them (not recorded which).

The CDR3 reads CASRSVGDIQYF. CDR3 bases: TGCGCCAGCAGGAGTGTGGGTGACATTCAGTACTTC. V gene TRBV5-1 combines with J gene TRBJ2-4, with D uncertain. The CDR3 runs to 12 residues. Trimming removed 5 bases at V and 8 bases at J, with 11 bases between. The germline V gene encodes CDR1 SGHRS and CDR2 YFSETQ.